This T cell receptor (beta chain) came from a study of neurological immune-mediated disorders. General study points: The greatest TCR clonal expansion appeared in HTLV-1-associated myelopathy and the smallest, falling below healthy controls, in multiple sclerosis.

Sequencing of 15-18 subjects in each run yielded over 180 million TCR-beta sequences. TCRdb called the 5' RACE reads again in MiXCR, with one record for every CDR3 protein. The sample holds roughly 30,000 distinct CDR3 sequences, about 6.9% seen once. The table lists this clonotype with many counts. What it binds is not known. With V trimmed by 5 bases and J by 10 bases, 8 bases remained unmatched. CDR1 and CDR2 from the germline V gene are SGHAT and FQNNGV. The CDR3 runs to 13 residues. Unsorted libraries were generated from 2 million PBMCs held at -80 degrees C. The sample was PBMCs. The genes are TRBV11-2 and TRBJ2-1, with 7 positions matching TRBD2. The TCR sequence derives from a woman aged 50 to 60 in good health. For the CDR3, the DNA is TGTGCCAGCAGCCGCACTAGCGTAGGGGAGCAGTTCTTC. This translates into CASSRTSVGEQFF.